The rows below give T cell receptor beta chains drawn from one sample of a study of quantifying T cell responses using KT2 cells. A single record per CDR3 protein comes from TCRdb applying MiXCR to the UMI-ligation and nested PCR reads. The table lists around 56,000 distinct CDR3 sequences, approximately 13% of them singletons, with 9.4% in the top ten. Source material: PBMCs spiked with cells of the T cell clone KT2. The receptors shown here come from a human donor. Each CDR3 is given with its conserved first and last residue. The order of the fields is V gene, CDR3 protein.

v_gene: TRBV6-5; CDR3aa: CASSYFGLAGGPHEQFF
v_gene: TRBV2; CDR3aa: CARGSSGGAYNEQFF
v_gene: TRBV7-2; CDR3aa: CASSLPGTDTQYF
v_gene: TRBV5-1; CDR3aa: CASSSAGGAYEQYF
v_gene: TRBV25-1; CDR3aa: CASSPIVGVSEQYF
v_gene: TRBV25-1; CDR3aa: CASAGDLGTYGYTF
v_gene: TRBV11-3; CDR3aa: CASSGLATSSYNEQFF
v_gene: TRBV20-1; CDR3aa: CSATTTGYQPQHF
v_gene: TRBV28; CDR3aa: CASRLGTSGVWTQYF
v_gene: TRBV7-9; CDR3aa: CASSLGTGDVGYEQYF
v_gene: TRBV11-3; CDR3aa: CASSHLEVYNEQFF
v_gene: TRBV27; CDR3aa: CASSFRRGQGNTEAFF
v_gene: TRBV5-6; CDR3aa: CASSRLDRDHQPQHF
v_gene: TRBV5-1; CDR3aa: CASSLGLAGGPAEQYF
v_gene: TRBV7-2; CDR3aa: CASSSFGANEQFF
v_gene: TRBV14; CDR3aa: CASSQDRHSGYNEQFF
v_gene: TRBV3-1; CDR3aa: CASSRTSDEQFF
v_gene: TRBV12-3/TRBV12-4; CDR3aa: CASSLTSVNEQFF
v_gene: TRBV4-1; CDR3aa: CASSQDGQFYTF
v_gene: TRBV7-2; CDR3aa: CASSLDPDRYYTF
v_gene: TRBV12-3/TRBV12-4; CDR3aa: CASSRRNAGEKLFF
v_gene: TRBV7-8; CDR3aa: CASSPMGRRSSYEQYF
v_gene: TRBV4-1; CDR3aa: CASSPTDRDTGELFF
v_gene: TRBV4-3; CDR3aa: CASSQGLAGVADTQYF
v_gene: TRBV11-1; CDR3aa: CASSWVEGEQYF
v_gene: TRBV6-2/TRBV6-3; CDR3aa: CASSYSRTGGRNEQFF
v_gene: TRBV5-6; CDR3aa: CASSLERRVRGYGYTF
v_gene: TRBV27; CDR3aa: CASSLLGGGDEKLFF
v_gene: TRBV2; CDR3aa: CASRSTGRNYGYTF
v_gene: TRBV24-1; CDR3aa: CATSERLGQEYNEQFF
v_gene: TRBV23-1; CDR3aa: CASSHRPEIQGYNEQFF
v_gene: TRBV10-3; CDR3aa: CAISSSSTAYEQYF
v_gene: TRBV20-1; CDR3aa: CSARRQSPSSYEQYF
v_gene: TRBV7-2; CDR3aa: CASSFAGTGVETQYF
v_gene: TRBV4-2; CDR3aa: CASSQELPDEQFF
v_gene: TRBV6-2/TRBV6-3; CDR3aa: CASTGTGDYGYTF
v_gene: TRBV29-1; CDR3aa: CSVEIQGANEQFF
v_gene: TRBV5-1; CDR3aa: CASSYGGGETQYF
v_gene: TRBV29-1; CDR3aa: CSVVRHLNTEAFF
v_gene: TRBV23-1; CDR3aa: CASSLNRDIISGNTIYF
v_gene: TRBV6-2/TRBV6-3; CDR3aa: CASSPGLATDTQYF
v_gene: TRBV12-3/TRBV12-4; CDR3aa: CASRPNGDIQYF
v_gene: TRBV18; CDR3aa: CASSPRDSKKQQKADTQYF
v_gene: TRBV27; CDR3aa: CASSRTGSTGELFF
v_gene: TRBV14; CDR3aa: CASSQEGTNSPLHF
v_gene: TRBV10-3; CDR3aa: CAISEGAGEQFF
v_gene: TRBV3-1; CDR3aa: CASSRASTGELFF
v_gene: TRBV20-1; CDR3aa: CSAREGGLTDTQYF
v_gene: TRBV18; CDR3aa: CASSPTQETQYF
v_gene: TRBV2; CDR3aa: CASREPRFSPLHF
v_gene: TRBV29-1; CDR3aa: CSAYSGTGGQGSYGYNF
v_gene: TRBV4-2; CDR3aa: CASSQDGAGNQPQHF
v_gene: TRBV20-1; CDR3aa: CSANLAYEQYF
v_gene: TRBV18; CDR3aa: CASSPPEGRNEQFF
v_gene: TRBV25-1; CDR3aa: CASSGTGQNTYNEQFF
v_gene: TRBV4-2; CDR3aa: CASSQHGTGGLDEQFF